Each of the 15 T cell receptor beta chains below was sequenced from the same sample in a study of human T cells and chemical hapten exposure. TCRdb reanalysed the RACE reads using MiXCR and keeps one entry per CDR3 protein. The sample lists tens of thousands of distinct CDR3 sequences, roughly 10% seen once, with 3.5% to 4.5% in the top ten. Time point meaning: patch test 1, 2 weeks after DPC sensitization. Noted treatment: therapeutic diphenylcyclopropenone sensitization with weekly scalp DPC. Material: whole blood, obtained in connection with sensitization to the hapten diphenylcyclopropenone (DPC). These receptors were taken from an older woman with alopecia areata. Some clones in this sample may be carry-over from other donors' samples.

This clonotype has ten or more counts. The chain uses TRBV20-1 and TRBJ2-3; 7 bases match TRBD2. Germline CDR1 reads DFQATT; CDR2 reads SNEGSKA (reference sequence). The CDR3 is 15 residues long. Trimming took 1 base from V and 0 from J; bases not matched to a gene: 4. CDR3 DNA: TGCAGTGCTAGAGCGGCGGGGGATAGCACAGATACGCAGTATTTT. This sequence encodes CSARAAGDSTDTQYF.

The rearrangement uses TRBV4-1 and TRBJ1-5; D is undetermined. The CDR3 has 15 residues. Germline V lookup: CDR1 MGHRA, CDR2 YSYEKL. V shed 5 bases and J shed 5 bases, with 16 bases lying between them. CDR3 DNA sequence: TGCGCCAGCAGCGCACTAGGGCAGGACTATCAGCCCCAGCATTTT. This gives the protein CASSALGQDYQPQHF.

This chain uses TRBV3-1 with TRBJ2-3, with TRBD1 matching 10 bases. V lost 3 bases and J lost 6; bases outside the gene matches: 3. Germline CDR1 LGHDT, CDR2 YNNKEL (reference sequence). The CDR3 is 14 residues long. Written as DNA, the CDR3 is TGTGCCAGCAGCCAGACAGGGGGCGCGGATACGCAGTATTTT. Translation: CASSQTGGADTQYF.

The gene calls are TRBV9 and TRBJ2-3, with 14 bases that match TRBD2. CDR1 is SGDLS and CDR2 is YYNGEE in the germline V gene. The CDR3 sequence is 20 residues long. The trim removed 3 bases at V and 0 bases at J, leaving 12 bases unmatched. The CDR3 DNA is TGTGCCAGCAGCGCCTCCGCTGGACTAGCGGGGGGACGAAGCACAGATACGCAGTATTTT. Translation gives CASSASAGLAGGRSTDTQYF. Together with reference TRBV9 and TRBJ2-3, the CDR3 gives the full variable domain: DSGVTQTPKHLITATGQRVTLRCSPRSGDLSVYWYQQSLDQGLQFLIQYYNGEERAKGNILERFSAQQFPDLHSELNLSSLELGDSALYFCASSASAGLAGGRSTDTQYFGPGTRLTVL.

Ten or more counts support this clonotype. The V call is TRBV10-3, the J call TRBJ1-2, with D perhaps TRBD1 (6 bases). Trimming removed 5 bases at V and 7 bases at J, with 23 bases between. From germline, CDR1 is ENHRY and CDR2 SYGVKD. The CDR3 consists of 16 residues. As DNA, the CDR3 is TGTGCCATCAGTCTATCGACCCGGGAGGCAGGGGCTGGCTACACCTTC. Encoded protein: CAISLSTREAGAGYTF.

This clonotype was found a few times. The rearrangement joins TRBV29-1 to TRBJ2-1; 7 bases fit TRBD2. Germline V CDR1 and CDR2: SQVTM, ANQGSEA. The CDR3 has 14 amino acids. The J segment lost 2 bases and the V segment lost 3 bases, leaving 4 bases of the junction unmatched. The CDR3 bases are TGCAGCGTTGATCGGCGGGGGACCTACAATGAGCAGTTCTTC. It yields the protein CSVDRRGTYNEQFF.

This clonotype was observed many times. V is TRBV4-1 and J is TRBJ2-2; tentatively, D is TRBD1 (5 bases). The germline V and J ends were trimmed by 4 bases and 2 bases, with 8 bases remaining between them. The germline V gene has CDR1 MGHRA and CDR2 YSYEKL. The CDR3 is made up of 14 amino acids. CDR3 loop: CASSRDRNTGELFF. The DNA of the CDR3 is TGCGCCAGCAGCCGCGACAGAAACACCGGGGAGCTGTTTTTT.

This clonotype was picked up a small number of times. The chain recombines TRBV7-8 with TRBJ2-2; TRBD1 aligns across 7 bases. Per the germline V gene, CDR1 is SGHVS and CDR2 is FQNEAQ. With V trimmed by 5 bases and J by 6 bases, 3 bases remained unmatched. This CDR3 contains 13 residues. CDR3 bases: TGTGCCAGCAGCCCAGACAGGGCCGGGGAGCTGTTTTTT. It encodes CASSPDRAGELFF. Combining the CDR3 with reference TRBV7-8 and TRBJ2-2 gives the whole variable domain GAGVSQSPRYKVAKRGQDVALRCDPISGHVSLFWYQQALGQGPEFLTYFQNEAQLDKSGLPSDRFFAERPEGSVSTLKIQRTQQEDSAVYLCASSPDRAGELFFGEGSRLTVL.

This clonotype was detected many times. This chain connects TRBV6-6 to TRBJ1-5; D unclear. V was trimmed by 5 bases and J by 0 bases, leaving 8 bases between them. Germline values: CDR1 MNHNY, CDR2 SVGAGI (reference sequence). The CDR3 runs 14 residues. CDR3: CASSEGNSNQPQHF. CDR3 DNA: TGTGCCAGCAGTGAGGGAAATAGCAATCAGCCCCAGCATTTT.

The DNA for the CDR3 is TGTGCCAGCAGCTTAGAAGCGGGGGGGCCCCTAGGGGCCCAGTACTTC. Amino acids: CASSLEAGGPLGAQYF. The chain couples TRBV7-2 to TRBJ2-5; 10 bases fit TRBD2. The germline gives CDR1 SGHTA, CDR2 FQGNSA. V was pared by 1 base and J by 9 bases, with 11 bases of the junction left unmatched. The CDR3 runs 16 residues.

The CDR3 DNA reads as TGCAGCGTAATTGGAGGGGATGGCTACACCTTC. The encoded protein is CSVIGGDGYTF. The chain uses TRBV29-1 and TRBJ1-2; a possible D gene is TRBD1 (5 bases). Germline CDR1 SQVTM, CDR2 ANQGSEA. This CDR3 comprises 11 residues. V was shortened by 6 bases and J by 6 bases, with 11 bases between the two germline ends.

A few counts support this clonotype. CDR3 sequence reads: CASSPPVSAGQETQYF. The DNA of the CDR3 is TGTGCCAGCAGTCCACCCGTCTCGGCGGGCCAAGAGACCCAGTACTTC. V gene TRBV28 combines with J gene TRBJ2-5; D might be TRBD2 (5 bases). Germline-derived CDR1 and CDR2 are MDHEN and SYDVKM. CDR3 length equals 16 residues. Trimming removed 5 bases at V and 1 base at J, with 17 bases between.

This clonotype has ten or more counts. The V gene is TRBV20-1, the J gene TRBJ1-5, with 7 bases that match TRBD1. The CDR3 is 14 residues long. Germline V gene sequence: CDR1 DFQATT, CDR2 SNEGSKA (reference sequence). V gave up 5 bases and J gave up 2 bases; unmatched junction bases: 6. CDR3 in amino acids: CSALQGGRNQPQHF. In nucleotides, the CDR3 is TGCAGTGCTTTGCAGGGGGGCCGCAATCAGCCCCAGCATTTT.

The chain is built from TRBV3-1 and TRBJ2-7; no firm D call. The V end was cut by 4 bases, the J end by 1 base, with 14 bases between. The CDR3 consists of 15 residues. Germline CDR1 LGHDT, CDR2 YNNKEL (reference sequence). Here the CDR3 DNA reads TGTGCCAGCAGCCCTCGACCGACCAGGTCCTACGAGCAGTACTTC. It encodes CASSPRPTRSYEQYF.

There are many counts of this clonotype. This chain links TRBV7-6 with TRBJ2-5; D call uncertain. The CDR3 runs 12 residues. Germline V gene sequence: CDR1 SGHVS, CDR2 FNYEAQ. Trimming took 2 bases from V and 4 from J, leaving 5 bases between them. The CDR3 nucleotides read TGTGCCAGCAGCTTACTCTCAGAGACCCAGTACTTC. Protein sequence: CASSLLSETQYF. Full variable domain (rest looked up from reference TRBV7-6 and TRBJ2-5): GAGVSQSPRYKVTKRGQDVALRCDPISGHVSLYWYRQALGQGPEFLTYFNYEAQQDKSGLPNDRFSAERPEGSISTLTIQRTEQRDSAMYRCASSLLSETQYFGPGTRLLVL.